What follows are 21 T cell receptor beta chains derived from one specimen sequenced in a study of cytomegalovirus exposure and HLA in healthy donors. PCR involved 60 Vbeta and 13 Jbeta primers. Profiled with immunoSEQ multiplex PCR; TCRdb holds only in-frame clones, not every one. The table has some 77,000 clones, about 80% seen once. The sequencing input was PBMCs. The receptors were gathered from a man between 50 and 59 years old in good health and CMV-seropositive.

This chain links TRBV11-2 with TRBJ2-3; D might be TRBD1 (6 bases). Germline CDR1 is SGHAT and CDR2 is FQNNGV. The CDR3 is 16 amino acids. V lost 4 bases and J 7 bases, leaving 21 bases between the germline ends. CDR3 coding DNA: TGTGCCAGCAGCTCCCCGAGGGCGCTCACAGGGAATACGCAGTATTTT. It is translated as CASSSPRALTGNTQYF.

In this sample, this clone is hyperexpanded. The identical CDR3 is also encoded by other nucleotide sequences in the sample. The rearrangement uses TRBV7-8 and TRBJ2-3; 8 bases map to TRBD2. The germline CDR1 and CDR2 sequences are SGHVS and FQNEAQ. There are 16 residues in the CDR3. Trimming removed 1 base from V and 4 bases from J; junction bases left unmatched: 7. The CDR3 region is CASSLGGSGTADTQYF. For the CDR3, the DNA is TGTGCCAGCAGCTTAGGAGGTAGCGGGACGGCAGATACGCAGTATTTT. Full variable domain (remainder filled in from reference TRBV7-8 and TRBJ2-3): GAGVSQSPRYKVAKRGQDVALRCDPISGHVSLFWYQQALGQGPEFLTYFQNEAQLDKSGLPSDRFFAERPEGSVSTLKIQRTQQEDSAVYLCASSLGGSGTADTQYFGPGTRLTVL.

This chain connects TRBV7-3 to TRBJ1-1; the D is unclear. Germline CDR1 is SGHTA and CDR2 is FQGTGA. The CDR3 loop spans 15 amino acids. The V end was cut by 2 bases, the J end by 1 base, with 11 bases between. The CDR3 reads CASSLGSRSNTEAFF. In DNA form, the CDR3 reads TGTGCCAGCAGCTTAGGCTCCAGGTCGAACACTGAAGCTTTCTTT. Variable domain in full (rest from reference TRBV7-3 and TRBJ1-1): GAGVSQTPSNKVTEKGKYVELRCDPISGHTALYWYRQSLGQGPEFLIYFQGTGAADDSGLPNDRFFAVRPEGSVSTLKIQRTERGDSAVYLCASSLGSRSNTEAFFGQGTRLTVV.

The rearrangement joins TRBV29-1 to TRBJ2-2; D unresolved. Germline-derived CDR1 and CDR2 are SQVTM and ANQGSEA. The V end was cut by 4 bases, the J end by 6 bases, with 9 bases between. This CDR3 comprises 12 residues. As DNA, the CDR3 is TGCAGCGTTGGTTTCTCAGCCGGGGAGCTGTTTTTT. Translating it yields CSVGFSAGELFF.

The chain is built from TRBV4-2 and TRBJ1-2; no clear D gene. V was pared by 0 bases and J by 4 bases, with 15 bases between. CDR1 LGHNA and CDR2 YNFKEQ come from the germline V gene. This CDR3 is 16 amino acids long. The chain's CDR3 is CASSQDEQVTIYGYTF. Here the CDR3 DNA reads TGTGCCAGCAGCCAAGATGAGCAGGTCACAATCTATGGCTACACCTTC.

The chain joins TRBV14 to TRBJ1-3, with a possible D match to TRBD1 (5 bases). This CDR3 comprises 15 residues. V was trimmed by 2 bases and J by 1 base, leaving 9 bases between them. Germline lookup yields CDR1 SGHDN and CDR2 FVKESK. The CDR3: CASSQQGWSGNTIYF. CDR3 coding DNA: TGTGCCAGCAGCCAACAGGGTTGGTCTGGAAACACCATATATTTT.

The chain employs TRBV11-2 and TRBJ2-2; TRBD2 agrees at 9 bases. The germline V gene has CDR1 SGHAT and CDR2 FQNNGV. The CDR3 runs 17 residues. V was clipped by 0 bases and J by 5 bases; unmatched bases: 7. The CDR3 region has the DNA TGTGCCAGCAGCTTAGATAGGGCTAGCGGGATAACCGGGGAGCTGTTTTTT. Translating it yields CASSLDRASGITGELFF.

This clone was detected once. This chain connects TRBV5-4 to TRBJ2-2, with a possible D match to TRBD1 (6 bases). The V gene lost 4 bases and the J gene lost 0 bases, with 16 bases spanning the gap. Germline V gene data show CDR1 as SGHNT and CDR2 as YYREEE (reference sequence). The CDR3 extends over 17 amino acids. CDR3: CASSPSPDSSNTGELFF. Written as DNA, the CDR3 is TGTGCCAGCAGCCCCTCCCCGGACAGCTCGAACACCGGGGAGCTGTTTTTT.

The V call is TRBV7-8, the J call TRBJ2-7; maybe TRBD1 (5 bases). The CDR3 contains 20 residues. Germline V lookup: CDR1 SGHVS, CDR2 FQNEAQ. The V and J ends lost 3 bases and 0 bases respectively, with 27 bases between them. The CDR3 here is CASSFSYRVFIDSNSYEQYF. The CDR3 bases are TGTGCCAGCAGCTTTTCGTATCGTGTTTTTATCGACAGCAACTCCTACGAGCAGTACTTC.

V gene TRBV13 combines with J gene TRBJ1-2; 9 nucleotides agree with TRBD1. CDR3 size: 14 residues. J was trimmed by 7 bases and V by 6 bases; bases with no gene match: 9. Germline loops: CDR1 PRHDT, CDR2 FYEKMQ (reference sequence). CDR3 protein: CASRPRRTGVGYTF. CDR3 nucleotides: TGTGCCAGCAGGCCCCGTAGGACAGGGGTTGGCTACACCTTC.

This sequence joins TRBV19 and TRBJ2-2; 12 nucleotides agree with TRBD2. CDR1 is LNHDA, CDR2 SQIVND, per germline (reference sequence). This CDR3 comprises 14 residues. J gave up 6 bases and V 9 bases, and 5 bases lay outside the gene matches. The CDR3 nucleotides read TGTGCCAGCGACGGACTAGCGGGATCCGGGGAGCTGTTTTTT. Its translation: CASDGLAGSGELFF.

This clone has just one count. This chain uses TRBV9 with TRBJ2-5; 12 nucleotides align to TRBD2. CDR3 length equals 17 residues. CDR1 is SGDLS, CDR2 YYNGEE, per germline. V lost 3 bases to trimming and J lost 2 bases; unmatched junction nucleotides: 8. The CDR3 DNA is TGTGCCAGCAGCGCCGGACTAGCGGGGATGTCTCAAGAGACCCAGTACTTC. Amino acid sequence: CASSAGLAGMSQETQYF.

V usage is TRBV6-1 and J usage is TRBJ1-5; 8 nucleotides align to TRBD1. The CDR3 is 15 amino acids. The V gene's germline CDR1 is MNHNS and CDR2 SASEGT. V dropped 8 bases and J dropped 0; count of bases not matched to a gene: 6. CDR3 protein: CASVGQGYSNQPQHF. The CDR3 nucleotides read TGTGCCAGCGTCGGACAGGGTTATAGCAATCAGCCCCAGCATTTT.

V is TRBV19 and J is TRBJ1-1, with 7 nucleotides matching TRBD1. Germline trimming cut 6 bases from V and 5 bases from J; bases unmatched to any gene: 12. The CDR3 loop spans 15 amino acids. Per the germline V gene, CDR1 is LNHDA and CDR2 is SQIVND (reference sequence). CDR3 coding DNA: TGTGCCAGTAGCTCCACAGGGGCGGAGGGAACTGAAGCTTTCTTT. This codes for CASSSTGAEGTEAFF. Looking up the rest from reference TRBV19 and TRBJ1-1 gives the full variable domain: DGGITQSPKYLFRKEGQNVTLSCEQNLNHDAMYWYRQDPGQGLRLIYYSQIVNDFQKGDIAEGYSVSREKKESFPLTVTSAQKNPTAFYLCASSSTGAEGTEAFFGQGTRLTVV.

This chain joins TRBV5-8 and TRBJ1-4, with a possible D match to TRBD1 (5 bases). CDR3 length: 15 residues. Between the trimmed V and J ends, which lost 1 base and 8 bases, there was a span of 15 bases. Germline CDR1 reads SGHTS; CDR2 reads YDEGEE. The CDR3 DNA reads as TGTGCCAGCAGCTTGCCGGCAGGGTTTTACGAAAAACTGTTTTTT. Its protein is CASSLPAGFYEKLFF.

The gene calls are TRBV7-8 and TRBJ2-6; D unclear. Trimming cost V 5 bases and J 2 bases, with 7 bases left between them. Germline V gene lookup returns CDR1 SGHVS and CDR2 FQNEAQ. The CDR3 is 14 residues long. The CDR3 sequence: CASSPDTGANVLTF. The CDR3 bases are TGTGCCAGCAGCCCAGACACTGGGGCCAACGTCCTGACTTTC.

The chain employs TRBV18 and TRBJ1-2; TRBD1 agrees at 9 bases. This CDR3 has 14 amino acids. CDR1 KGHSH and CDR2 LQKENI come from the germline V gene. Trimming took 6 bases from V and 2 from J; bases not matched to a gene: 4. The CDR3 sequence is CASSAGTGNYGYTF. Here the CDR3 DNA reads TGTGCCAGCTCGGCCGGGACAGGGAACTATGGCTACACCTTC.

V is TRBV5-1 and J is TRBJ2-1; the D gene is possibly TRBD2 (6 bases). The ends were cut back, 5 bases at V and 0 bases at J, with 18 bases in the middle. Germline CDR1 SGHRS, CDR2 YFSETQ. The CDR3 consists of 17 residues. The CDR3 DNA sequence: TGCGCCAGCAGGCAGGGACTGTTTAGCGGCTCCTACAATGAGCAGTTCTTC. It translates to CASRQGLFSGSYNEQFF.

The genes are TRBV5-1 and TRBJ1-1; maybe TRBD1 (6 bases). Germline CDR1 and CDR2: SGHRS and YFSETQ. This CDR3 spans 16 amino acids. Trimming took 0 bases from V and 0 from J, leaving 12 bases between them. The CDR3 loop is CASSLGTAFMNTEAFF. CDR3 nucleotide sequence: TGCGCCAGCAGCTTGGGGACAGCCTTCATGAACACTGAAGCTTTCTTT. Full variable domain (missing parts from reference TRBV5-1 and TRBJ1-1): KAGVTQTPRYLIKTRGQQVTLSCSPISGHRSVSWYQQTPGQGLQFLFEYFSETQRNKGNFPGRFSGRQFSNSRSEMNVSTLELGDSALYLCASSLGTAFMNTEAFFGQGTRLTVV.

Comments on this clone: The junction differs from germline at one of its ends, possibly a read error. The chain uses TRBV4-3 and TRBJ1-2; weak D call: TRBD1 (6 bases). CDR1 and CDR2 (germline): LGHNA, YSLEER. This CDR3 contains 15 residues. DNA for the CDR3: TGCGCCAGCAGCCAAGATAGGCAGGGGATCTATGGCTACATCTTC. This codes for CASSQDRQGIYGYIF.

The chain recombines TRBV7-8 with TRBJ2-1, with 10 bases that match TRBD1. Looked up from germline, CDR1 is SGHVS and CDR2 is FQNEAQ. The CDR3 has 18 amino acids. V lost 5 bases, J lost 5 bases, and 15 bases stayed unmatched. CDR3 nucleotide sequence: TGTGCCAGCAGCCCCTTCCCTGACAGGGGGCGAAAGGACAATGAGCAGTTCTTC. Translating it yields CASSPFPDRGRKDNEQFF.